Listed below are T cell receptor beta chains from one sample, sequenced in a study of graft-versus-host responses after intestinal transplantation. Only in-frame clones appear in the TCRdb table, and some are missing; sequencing was by immunoSEQ multiplex PCR. The sample contains about 21,000 clones, approximately 70% of which appear only once. Sequencing was performed on ileum tissue, taken about 3 weeks after intestinal transplant. The receptors come from a human patient who received an intestinal transplant, so some T cells may come from the graft donor. Each CDR3 is given with its conserved first and last residue. The order of the fields is clone size, D gene, V gene, J gene, CDR3 DNA, CDR3 protein. A D gene is named only where the DNA matches it firmly. The size field is filled for only some rows; it gives once, few, many or a size class.

size: .; D: TRBD1; V: TRBV5-4; J: TRBJ1-2; DNA: TGTGCCAGCAGCGCCGCCCCGGGACAGGCTAACTATGGCTACACCTTC; CDR3: CASSAAPGQANYGYTF
size: .; D: .; V: TRBV6-8; J: TRBJ2-1; DNA: TGTGCCGAAAAAGGACATATTCATGAGCAGTTCTTC; CDR3: CAEKGHIHEQFF
size: .; D: .; V: TRBV5-6; J: TRBJ2-1; DNA: TGTGCCAGCAGCCTATCTAATGGGGACAAGACGTTCTTC; CDR3: CASSLSNGDKTFF
size: .; D: .; V: TRBV27; J: TRBJ2-7; DNA: TGTGCCAGCAGCCCGACTCCTCTCCTGCGGGAGCAGTACTTC; CDR3: CASSPTPLLREQYF
size: .; D: TRBD1; V: TRBV6-6; J: TRBJ1-1; DNA: TGTGCCAGCAGAGAACAGGGGGTCCGGCTCGCTTTCTTT; CDR3: CASREQGVRLAFF
size: .; D: TRBD1; V: TRBV6-6; J: TRBJ1-3; DNA: TGTGCCAGCAGGAGGACAGGGGAGGACACCATATATTTT; CDR3: CASRRTGEDTIYF
size: .; D: .; V: TRBV7-2; J: TRBJ1-1; DNA: TGTGCCAGCAGCTTAGTCGGTGCTCTGAACACTGAAGCTTTCTTT; CDR3: CASSLVGALNTEAFF
size: .; D: .; V: TRBV28; J: TRBJ2-7; DNA: TGTGCCAGCACAGGGTGGTACGAGCAGTACTTC; CDR3: CASTGWYEQYF
size: .; D: .; V: TRBV10-2; J: TRBJ2-3; DNA: TGCGCCAGCAGTGAAGTGGGCCATCCGTATTTT; CDR3: CASSEVGHPYF
size: once; D: TRBD1; V: TRBV4-3; J: TRBJ2-7; DNA: TGCGCCAGCAGCCATCTGACAGGGGTCTACGAGCAGTACTTC; CDR3: CASSHLTGVYEQYF
size: .; D: TRBD1; V: TRBV6-1; J: TRBJ2-7; DNA: TGTGCCAGCAGTGAAGCCGGGACAGGGTCCTACGAGCAGTACTTC; CDR3: CASSEAGTGSYEQYF
size: .; D: TRBD1; V: TRBV9; J: TRBJ2-1; DNA: TGTGCCAGCAGCGTATCTCGGGACAGCAGCTCCTACAATGAGCAGTTCTTC; CDR3: CASSVSRDSSSYNEQFF
size: .; D: .; V: TRBV30; J: TRBJ1-5; DNA: TGTGCCTGGAGTGAAGCGAGCAATCAGCCCCAGCATTTT; CDR3: CAWSEASNQPQHF
size: .; D: TRBD2; V: TRBV5-1; J: TRBJ2-7; DNA: TGCGCCAGCAGCTACTCCTACAGTAGCGGGGCCTACGAGCAGTACTTC; CDR3: CASSYSYSSGAYEQYF
size: .; D: .; V: TRBV6-5; J: TRBJ2-7; DNA: TGTGCCAGCAGTTACGGGAGCCGCTACGAGCAGTACTTC; CDR3: CASSYGSRYEQYF
size: .; D: .; V: TRBV27; J: TRBJ2-7; DNA: TGTGCCAGCAGTTTTCTGCGGTGCCACTGCTACGAGCAGTACTTC; CDR3: CASSFLRCHCYEQYF
size: .; D: TRBD1; V: TRBV27; J: TRBJ1-1; DNA: TGTGCCAGCAGTCCCGGGACAGGGTATGGAATGAACACTGAAGCTTTCTTT; CDR3: CASSPGTGYGMNTEAFF
size: .; D: .; V: TRBV28; J: TRBJ2-7; DNA: TGTGCCAGCAGTTTCCTCCGGGAGCAGTACTTC; CDR3: CASSFLREQYF
size: .; D: .; V: TRBV7-9; J: TRBJ2-7; DNA: TGTGCCAGCAGCTTAAGTGGGAGGTCCTACGAGCAGTACTTC; CDR3: CASSLSGRSYEQYF
size: .; D: .; V: TRBV5-6; J: TRBJ1-2; DNA: TGTGCCAGCAGTCTTCAGGGGAGCGGCTACACCTTC; CDR3: CASSLQGSGYTF
size: .; D: TRBD1; V: TRBV7-9; J: TRBJ1-2; DNA: TGTGCCAGCAGCGCGATCAGGGGGCTTGGCTACACCTTC; CDR3: CASSAIRGLGYTF
size: .; D: TRBD1; V: TRBV5-1; J: TRBJ1-1; DNA: TGCGCCAGCAGCCGACAGGGGGAGAACACTGAAGCTTTCTTT; CDR3: CASSRQGENTEAFF
size: .; D: .; V: TRBV9; J: TRBJ1-6; DNA: TGTGCCAGCAGCGTAGGAAGCGCACTCGTGCCCCTCCACTTT; CDR3: CASSVGSALVPLHF
size: .; D: .; V: TRBV7-8; J: TRBJ2-7; DNA: TGTGCCAGCAGCTTTATCTGGTGGAGGGGTCCCTACGAGCAGTACTTC; CDR3: CASSFIWWRGPYEQYF
size: .; D: TRBD2; V: TRBV28; J: TRBJ2-5; DNA: TGTGCCAGCAGTTTAACTAGCGGGGGACAAGAGACCCAGTACTTC; CDR3: CASSLTSGGQETQYF
size: .; D: .; V: TRBV7-3; J: TRBJ1-1; DNA: TGTGCCAGCAGCGTAGACCGACAGCAGTCGAACACTGAAGCTTTCTTT; CDR3: CASSVDRQQSNTEAFF